This T cell receptor (beta chain) stems from a study of CD8+ T cells in alopecia areata. CDR1 and CDR2 (germline): GTSNPN, SVGIG (reference sequence). Trimming shortened V by 2 bases and J by 1 base, and 12 bases separated the two germline ends. This CDR3 region has 16 residues. Study results and limitations: Patients showed less clear TCR sequence sharing than mice, possibly partly because of HLA diversity. An increase in clonality over normal scalp was evident in lesional scalp, especially alopecia totalis/universalis.

Comment on this clone: The target antigen is unknown.

Following RNA extraction, reverse transcription yielded cDNA that acted as the sequencing template. The protocol was immunoSEQ multiplex PCR, while the TCRdb copy is restricted to in-frame clones and leaves out a portion. The sample includes 80,000 to 100,000 clones, 40% to 55% of them seen just once. The chain couples TRBV30 to TRBJ1-6; D is perhaps TRBD1 (5 bases). The sample comprised CD4+ T cells sorted from blood. The TCR sequence derives from a human donor with alopecia areata. The CDR3 protein is CAWSTPTVSYNSPLHF. CDR3 sequence (DNA): TGTGCCTGGAGTACTCCGACAGTGTCCTATAATTCACCCCTCCACTTT.